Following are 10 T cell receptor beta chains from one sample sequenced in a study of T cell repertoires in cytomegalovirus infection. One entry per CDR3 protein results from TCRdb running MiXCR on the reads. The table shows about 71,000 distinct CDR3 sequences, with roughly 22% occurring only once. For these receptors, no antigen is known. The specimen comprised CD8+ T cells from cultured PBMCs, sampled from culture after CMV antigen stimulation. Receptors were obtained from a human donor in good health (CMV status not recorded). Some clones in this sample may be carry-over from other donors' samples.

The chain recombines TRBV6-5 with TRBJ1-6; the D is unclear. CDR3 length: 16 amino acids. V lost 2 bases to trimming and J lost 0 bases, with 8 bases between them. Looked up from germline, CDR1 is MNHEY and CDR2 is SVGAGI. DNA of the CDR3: TGTGCCAGCAGTTACCAAGGGAGCTCCTATAATTCACCCCTCCACTTT. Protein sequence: CASSYQGSSYNSPLHF.

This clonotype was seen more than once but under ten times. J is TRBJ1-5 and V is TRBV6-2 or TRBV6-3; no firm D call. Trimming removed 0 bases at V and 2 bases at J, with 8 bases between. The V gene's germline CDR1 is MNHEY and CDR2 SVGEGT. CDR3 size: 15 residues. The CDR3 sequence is CASSYSWGGNQPQHF. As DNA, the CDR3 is TGTGCCAGCAGTTACTCATGGGGTGGCAATCAGCCCCAGCATTTT.

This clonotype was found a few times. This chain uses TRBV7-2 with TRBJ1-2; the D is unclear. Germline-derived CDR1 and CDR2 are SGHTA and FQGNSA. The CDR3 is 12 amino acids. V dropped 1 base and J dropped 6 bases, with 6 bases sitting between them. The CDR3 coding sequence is TGTGCCAGCAGCTTAGGGGTTAATGGCTACACCTTC. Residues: CASSLGVNGYTF.

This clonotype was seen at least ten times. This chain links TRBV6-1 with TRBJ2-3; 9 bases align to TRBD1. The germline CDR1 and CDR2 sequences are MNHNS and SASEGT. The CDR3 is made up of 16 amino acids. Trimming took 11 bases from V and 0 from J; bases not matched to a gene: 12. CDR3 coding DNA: TGTGCCGCCAACTTGCCGGGACAGGGAAGCACAGATACGCAGTATTTT. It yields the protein CAANLPGQGSTDTQYF.

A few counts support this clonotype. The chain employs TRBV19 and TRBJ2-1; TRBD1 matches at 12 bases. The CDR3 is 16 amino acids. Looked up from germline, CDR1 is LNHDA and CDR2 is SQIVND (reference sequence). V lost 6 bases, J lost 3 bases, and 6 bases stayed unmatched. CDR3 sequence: CASSQGQGAFYNEQFF. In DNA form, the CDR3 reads TGTGCCAGTAGCCAGGGACAGGGGGCATTCTACAATGAGCAGTTCTTC.

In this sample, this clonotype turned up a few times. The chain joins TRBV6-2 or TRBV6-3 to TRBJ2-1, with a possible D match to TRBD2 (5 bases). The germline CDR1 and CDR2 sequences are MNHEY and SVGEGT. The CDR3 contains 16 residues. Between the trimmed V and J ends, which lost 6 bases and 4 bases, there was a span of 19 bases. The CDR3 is CASSPEDYIRYNEQFF. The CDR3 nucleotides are TGTGCCAGCAGCCCCGAAGACTACATACGGTACAATGAGCAGTTCTTC.

This chain's CDR3 is CASSPRRAGGTDTQYF. For the CDR3, the DNA is TGTGCCAGCAGCCCCCGAAGGGCGGGGGGCACAGATACGCAGTATTTT. The V call is TRBV9, the J call TRBJ2-3, with TRBD2 identical over 7 bases. The junction had 9 bases not matched to a gene; V was cut back by 4 bases and J by 1 base. The CDR3 spans 16 residues. Germline-derived CDR1 and CDR2 are SGDLS and YYNGEE.

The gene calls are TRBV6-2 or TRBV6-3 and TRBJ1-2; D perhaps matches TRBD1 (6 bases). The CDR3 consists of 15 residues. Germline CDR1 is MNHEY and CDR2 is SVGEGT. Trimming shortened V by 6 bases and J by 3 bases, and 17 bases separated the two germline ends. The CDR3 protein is CASSKQGLEDYGYTF. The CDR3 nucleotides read TGTGCCAGCAGCAAACAGGGTCTCGAGGACTATGGCTACACCTTC.

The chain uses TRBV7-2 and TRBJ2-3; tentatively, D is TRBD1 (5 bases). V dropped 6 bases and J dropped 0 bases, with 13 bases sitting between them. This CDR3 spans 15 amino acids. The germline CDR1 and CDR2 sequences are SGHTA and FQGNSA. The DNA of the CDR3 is TGTGCCAGCAGACGTGCCAGGGTCAGCACAGATACGCAGTATTTT. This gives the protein CASRRARVSTDTQYF.

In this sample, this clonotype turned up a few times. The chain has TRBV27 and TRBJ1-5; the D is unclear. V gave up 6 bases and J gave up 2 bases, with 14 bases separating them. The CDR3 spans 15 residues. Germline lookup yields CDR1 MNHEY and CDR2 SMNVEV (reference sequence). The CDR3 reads CASRSREGGNQPQHF. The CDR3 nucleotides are TGTGCCAGCAGGTCAAGGGAAGGAGGCAATCAGCCCCAGCATTTT.